These T cell receptor beta chains were read from a single sample in a study of identical twins. TCRdb recomputed calls from the 5' RACE reads with MiXCR, one row per CDR3 protein. The sample contains some 1,700,000 distinct CDR3 sequences, under 35% of which appear only once. The sequencing sample was made of cord blood. All receptors come from a newborn girl in good health. Each CDR3 is given with its conserved first and last residue. Fields, in order: V gene, D gene, J gene, clone size, CDR3 protein, CDR3 DNA. D genes are given only for firm matches. The listing skips clone size in some rows; elsewhere it reads once, few, many or a size class.

TRBV21-1	-	TRBJ2-2	-	CASPDSGTYTGELFF	TGTGCCAGCCCCGATAGCGGGACTTACACCGGGGAGCTGTTTTTT
TRBV11-2	TRBD2	TRBJ2-3	few	CASSLDGVAGTQYF	TGTGCCAGCAGCTTAGATGGGGTAGCGGGAACGCAGTATTTT
TRBV20-1	TRBD1	TRBJ1-2	-	CSARPPGTVHYGYTF	TGCAGTGCTAGGCCTCCCGGGACAGTCCACTATGGCTACACCTTC
TRBV5-5	-	TRBJ2-7	few	CASSLEVHRDEQYF	TGTGCCAGCAGCTTGGAAGTGCACAGAGACGAGCAGTACTTC
TRBV21-1	-	TRBJ1-3	once	CASLSLRGFRNTIYF	TGTGCCAGCCTTAGTCTTCGGGGATTCAGAAACACCATATATTTT
TRBV12-3/TRBV12-4	-	TRBJ1-1	-	CASSLSSGIGVGTEAFF	TGCGCCAGCAGTTTATCGAGCGGGATAGGGGTAGGCACTGAAGCTTTCTTT
TRBV5-1	TRBD2	TRBJ2-1	-	CASSPGTSGFHEQFF	TGCGCCAGCAGCCCCGGGACTAGCGGGTTCCATGAGCAGTTCTTC
TRBV5-1	TRBD1	TRBJ2-1	few	CASSRGQGFDEQFF	TGCGCCAGCAGCCGGGGACAGGGTTTCGATGAGCAGTTCTTC
TRBV30	-	TRBJ2-7	-	CAWSVGNSYEQYF	TGTGCCTGGAGTGTAGGGAACTCCTACGAGCAGTACTTC
TRBV7-2	-	TRBJ2-1	-	CVSSLVGIGTALYNEQFF	TGTGTCAGCAGCTTAGTAGGGATTGGGACCGCTCTCTACAATGAGCAGTTCTTC
TRBV28	-	TRBJ1-1	-	CASSLSGRGAFF	TGTGCCAGCAGTTTATCTGGGAGGGGAGCTTTCTTT
TRBV6-5	TRBD2	TRBJ2-2	-	CASSYSGLAGTGELFF	TGTGCCAGCAGTTACTCGGGACTAGCTGGCACCGGGGAGCTGTTTTTT
TRBV4-2	TRBD2	TRBJ2-7	many	CASSQGSGGSYEQYF	TGTGCCAGCAGCCAAGGTAGCGGGGGATCCTACGAGCAGTACTTC
TRBV29-1	-	TRBJ2-1	many	CSVEEGEPWDYNEQFF	TGCAGCGTTGAAGAGGGAGAGCCCTGGGACTACAATGAGCAGTTCTTC
TRBV20-1	TRBD2	TRBJ2-5	few	CSARVWAGGGETQYF	TGCAGTGCTAGAGTCTGGGCGGGAGGAGGAGAGACCCAGTACTTC
TRBV20-1	-	TRBJ2-5	-	CSARGQEWETQYF	TGCAGTGCTAGAGGTCAGGAGTGGGAGACCCAGTACTTC
TRBV12-5	TRBD2	TRBJ2-1	few	CASGLGTSGNEQFF	TGTGCTAGTGGTTTGGGAACTAGCGGCAATGAGCAGTTCTTC
TRBV4-1	-	TRBJ2-2	-	CASSQVIRKSDTGELFF	TGCGCCAGCAGCCAAGTTATCCGGAAAAGCGACACCGGGGAGCTGTTTTTT
TRBV27	-	TRBJ1-5	few	CASSLWGVGNQPQHF	TGTGCCAGCAGTTTATGGGGGGTAGGCAATCAGCCCCAGCATTTT
TRBV4-2	-	TRBJ2-7	-	CASSQVWGDFYEQYF	TGTGCCAGCAGCCAAGTGTGGGGGGACTTCTACGAGCAGTACTTC
TRBV6-6	TRBD2	TRBJ2-5	-	CASSYHSGLANQETQYF	TGTGCCAGCAGTTACCACTCGGGACTAGCGAACCAAGAGACCCAGTACTTC
TRBV27	TRBD1	TRBJ2-1	few	CASSYRQGLGNEQFF	TGTGCCAGCAGTTACCGACAGGGTCTGGGGAATGAGCAGTTCTTC
TRBV28	-	TRBJ2-3	-	CASSEGGGYTDTQYF	TGTGCCAGCAGTGAGGGGGGAGGGTACACAGATACGCAGTATTTT
TRBV3-1	TRBD1	TRBJ2-7	-	CASSHSRTGPYEQYF	TGTGCCAGCAGCCATTCTCGGACAGGGCCCTACGAGCAGTACTTC
TRBV6-5	-	TRBJ1-2	many	CASSYRKNYGYTF	TGTGCCAGCAGTTACAGGAAAAACTATGGCTACACCTTC
TRBV20-1	-	TRBJ1-1	-	CSARDWAVNTEAFF	TGCAGTGCTAGAGATTGGGCGGTGAACACTGAAGCTTTCTTT
TRBV20-1	TRBD2	TRBJ2-7	-	CSARLLAGGFYEQYF	TGCAGTGCTAGGCTACTAGCGGGGGGATTCTACGAGCAGTACTTC
TRBV6-1	-	TRBJ2-1	-	CASSPMGVSNERFF	TGTGCCAGCAGTCCAATGGGGGTTTCGAATGAGCGGTTCTTC
TRBV5-6	-	TRBJ1-2	-	CASNLLTGRRNYGYTF	TGTGCCAGCAACCTACTAACAGGGAGGAGGAACTATGGCTACACCTTC
TRBV27	TRBD2	TRBJ2-3	-	CASSVLAGGADTQYF	TGTGCCAGCAGTGTTCTAGCGGGTGGTGCAGATACGCAGTATTTT
TRBV9	-	TRBJ1-2	many	CASSVEKGWGYTF	TGTGCCAGCAGCGTAGAAAAGGGATGGGGCTACACCTTC
TRBV2	-	TRBJ2-7	-	CASRDGASSYEQYF	TGTGCCAGCAGAGACGGGGCAAGCTCCTACGAGCAGTACTTC
TRBV10-3	-	TRBJ2-1	-	CATDPNIAAPHNEQFF	TGTGCCACTGACCCGAATATAGCGGCTCCTCACAATGAGCAGTTCTTC
TRBV29-1	-	TRBJ2-5	few	CSVGGAGFETQYF	TGCAGCGTTGGGGGTGCAGGGTTCGAGACCCAGTACTTC
TRBV19	-	TRBJ2-3	-	CASRVATTDTQYF	TGTGCCAGTCGGGTAGCGACCACAGATACGCAGTATTTT
TRBV4-2	TRBD2	TRBJ2-1	few	CASSRTGLAGPYNEQFF	TGTGCCAGCAGCCGTACGGGACTAGCGGGACCCTACAATGAGCAGTTCTTC
TRBV21-1	-	TRBJ1-5	-	CASSIHQPQHF	TGTGCCAGCAGCATCCATCAGCCCCAGCATTTT
TRBV13	-	TRBJ1-5	-	CASSLARYNQPQHF	TGTGCCAGCAGCTTAGCCAGGTACAATCAGCCCCAGCATTTT
TRBV4-1	TRBD2	TRBJ2-4	few	CASSQAGLAGLAKNIQYF	TGCGCCAGCAGCCAAGCCGGACTAGCGGGACTAGCCAAAAACATTCAGTACTTC
TRBV20-1	-	TRBJ2-3	many	CSARNTDTQYF	TGCAGTGCTAGGAACACAGATACGCAGTATTTT
TRBV12-3/TRBV12-4	TRBD2	TRBJ2-5	few	CASSLTGGMETQYF	TGTGCCAGCAGTTTAACGGGGGGGATGGAGACCCAGTACTTC
TRBV18	-	TRBJ1-2	few	CASSPPTVDYGYTF	TGTGCCAGCTCACCACCGACCGTTGACTATGGCTACACCTTC
TRBV5-5	TRBD2	TRBJ2-5	-	CASSLQRGASYNEQYF	TGTGCCAGCAGCTTGCAGCGGGGGGCCTCGTACAATGAGCAGTACTTC
TRBV2	-	TRBJ2-5	few	CASSTSWRGGQETQYF	-
TRBV6-6	-	TRBJ2-1	few	CASSFGRLGVGEQFF	TGTGCCAGCAGTTTCGGTAGGCTAGGGGTAGGTGAGCAGTTCTTC
TRBV13	-	TRBJ2-7	many	CASSLGRLSYEQYF	TGTGCCAGCAGCTTAGGGAGGCTCTCCTACGAGCAGTACTTC
TRBV20-1	-	TRBJ1-6	-	CSARREYSYNSPLHF	TGCAGTGCTAGGCGAGAGTACTCCTATAATTCACCCCTCCACTTT
TRBV25-1	-	TRBJ2-3	-	CASSDTDSTDTQYF	TGTGCCAGCAGTGACACGGATAGCACAGATACGCAGTATTTT
TRBV27	-	TRBJ2-3	-	CASRYGVTDTQYF	TGTGCCAGCCGCTACGGGGTCACAGATACGCAGTATTTT
TRBV30	TRBD2	TRBJ2-3	-	CAWSNSGGAKDTQYF	TGTGCCTGGAGTAATAGCGGGGGGGCGAAAGATACGCAGTATTTT